These 5 T cell receptor beta chains were all obtained from the same sample, sequenced in a study of radiation and T cells in renal cell carcinoma. TCRdb keeps only in-frame clones here, not all; method: immunoSEQ multiplex PCR. The data show about 43,000 clones, 82% seen once. Noted time point: blood 4 weeks post-SBRT, at nephrectomy. Described treatment: 15 Gy SBRT to primary tumor, nephrectomy 4 weeks later. The sample in question was blood, obtained from a patient whose treatment included radiotherapy and nephrectomy. The receptors come from an older woman with renal cell carcinoma.

CDR3 residues: CASSLDGGRAYEQYF. DNA for the CDR3: TGTGCCAGCAGCTTGGACGGCGGGAGGGCCTACGAGCAGTACTTC. This chain joins TRBV5-4 and TRBJ2-7, with TRBD2 matching 9 bases. This CDR3 has 15 residues. Looked up from germline, CDR1 is SGHNT and CDR2 is YYREEE (reference sequence). J lost 2 bases, V lost 0 bases, and 3 bases had no gene match.

V and J are TRBV15 and TRBJ2-5; D possibly corresponds to TRBD1 (5 bases). The V end lost 0 bases, the J end lost 5 bases, and 10 bases lay between the germline ends. The CDR3 consists of 14 residues. Per the germline V gene, CDR1 is LNHNV and CDR2 is YYDKDF (reference sequence). The CDR3 sequence: CATSRDQGEETQYF. CDR3 nucleotide sequence: TGTGCCACCAGCAGAGATCAGGGCGAGGAGACCCAGTACTTC.

Only a few counts were recorded for this clone. This rearrangement joins TRBV18 to TRBJ1-2; 9 nucleotides agree with TRBD1. From germline, CDR1 is KGHSH and CDR2 LQKENI. Trimming took 5 bases from V and 2 from J; bases not matched to a gene: 3. The CDR3 consists of 14 residues. CDR3 DNA: TGTGCCAGCTCAGTAGACAGGGGGAACTATGGCTACACCTTC. Translated: CASSVDRGNYGYTF.

The CDR3 spells CASSPTANYGYTF. DNA of the CDR3: TGCGCCAGCAGTCCGACTGCGAACTATGGCTACACCTTC. V and J are TRBV5-1 and TRBJ1-2; D unresolved. The CDR3 consists of 13 residues. Germline assignment: CDR1 SGHRS and CDR2 YFSETQ. The ends were cut back, 5 bases at V and 2 bases at J, with 10 bases in the middle.

V and J are TRBV5-1 and TRBJ2-7; TRBD2 matches at 7 bases. The CDR3 runs to 14 residues. The germline V gene has CDR1 SGHRS and CDR2 YFSETQ. V lost 4 bases, J lost 0 bases, and 4 bases stayed unmatched. The CDR3 region has the DNA TGCGCCAGCAGCACTAGCGCTGGCTCCTACGAGCAGTACTTC. It is translated as CASSTSAGSYEQYF. Complete variable domain (other parts from reference TRBV5-1 and TRBJ2-7): KAGVTQTPRYLIKTRGQQVTLSCSPISGHRSVSWYQQTPGQGLQFLFEYFSETQRNKGNFPGRFSGRQFSNSRSEMNVSTLELGDSALYLCASSTSAGSYEQYFGPGTRLTVT.